This T cell receptor beta chain was recorded in a study of CD8+CD57+ T cells in acquired aplastic anemia. Overall study: Around 3.2 ug was the average amount of DNA from sorted CD4+ and CD8+ cells. In CD4+ cells, healthy donors produced an average of approximately 10 million reads.

In regard to this clonotype: Its antigen is not identified.

The V and J ends lost 0 bases and 3 bases respectively, with 5 bases between them. Germline loops: CDR1 MNHEY, CDR2 SVGAGI. The CDR3 is 13 amino acids. The study's findings and limits: Patients and controls shared 25 to 30 CD8+ CDR3 sequences, which appeared highly expressed in patients and within their immunodominant clones.

Genomic DNA provided the template from which TCR beta VDJ and CDR3 profiles were obtained. MiXCR, run by TCRdb on the reads, gives a single entry per CDR3 protein. Here the sample spans 200,000 to 250,000 distinct CDR3 sequences, 34% being singletons. J is TRBJ1-1 and V is TRBV6-5; D remains unclear. Sequencing was carried out using sorted CD4+, CD8+, or CD8+CD57+ T cells (not recorded which) from PBMCs. The sequence came from a human donor in good health, serving as a control. DNA for the CDR3: TGTGCCAGCAGTTACTCGAGGGACACTGAAGCTTTCTTT. This codes for CASSYSRDTEAFF.